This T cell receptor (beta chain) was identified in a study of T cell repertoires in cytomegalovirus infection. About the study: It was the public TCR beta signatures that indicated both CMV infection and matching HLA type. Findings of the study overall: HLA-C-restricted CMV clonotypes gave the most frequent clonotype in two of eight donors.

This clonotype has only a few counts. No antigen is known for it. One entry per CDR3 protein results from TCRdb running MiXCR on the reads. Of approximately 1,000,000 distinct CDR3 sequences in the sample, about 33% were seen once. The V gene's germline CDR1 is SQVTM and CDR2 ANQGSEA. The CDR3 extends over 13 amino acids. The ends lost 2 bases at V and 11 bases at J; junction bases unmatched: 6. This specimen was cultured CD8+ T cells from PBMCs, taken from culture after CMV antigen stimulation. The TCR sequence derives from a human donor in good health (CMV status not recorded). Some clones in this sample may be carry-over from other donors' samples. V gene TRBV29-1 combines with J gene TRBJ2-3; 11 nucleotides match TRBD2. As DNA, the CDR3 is TGCAGCGTTGAAAGACTAGCGGGACCAAGGCAGTATTTT. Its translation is CSVERLAGPRQYF.